This entry lists 26 T cell receptor beta chains sequenced from one sample in a study of T cell repertoires in cytomegalovirus infection (dated by TCRdb to the late 2010s). The instrument was an Illumina HiSeq 1500. In-frame beta chains were kept once TCRdb had trimmed the public reads at Q25 with fastp and called clones with MiXCR. Identical CDR3 proteins give one entry, which carries the most common genes and DNA. The sample yields some 300,000 distinct CDR3 sequences; roughly 15% were counted once. The ten biggest clones cover roughly 8.7% of the sample. What was sequenced was PBMCs. These receptors all stem from a human donor in good health (CMV status not recorded). Some clones in this sample may be carry-over from other donors' samples.

This clonotype was detected ten times or more. The J gene is TRBJ2-5, the V gene TRBV4-1; possible D gene TRBD2, 5 bases. CDR3 size: 16 residues. CDR1 is MGHRA, CDR2 YSYEKL, per germline. Trimming pared 1 base from V and 2 bases from J, leaving 14 bases between. CDR3: CASSQAVGIGQETQYF. The CDR3, as DNA: TGCGCCAGCAGCCAAGCAGTCGGGATCGGACAAGAGACCCAGTACTTC.

In this sample, this clonotype turned up many times. The chain combines TRBV28 with TRBJ2-4; 7 positions agree with TRBD2. The junction had 12 bases not matched to a gene; V was cut back by 4 bases and J by 0 bases. The germline gives CDR1 MDHEN, CDR2 SYDVKM. CDR3 length: 18 residues. The DNA for the CDR3 is TGTGCCAGCAGTTCGGGACTACTCGCTACCTTAGCCAAAAACATTCAGTACTTC. Translating gives CASSSGLLATLAKNIQYF. Full variable domain (outside the CDR3, taken from reference TRBV28 and TRBJ2-4): DVKVTQSSRYLVKRTGEKVFLECVQDMDHENMFWYRQDPGLGLRLIYFSYDVKMKEKGDIPEGYSVSREKKERFSLILESASTNQTSMYLCASSSGLLATLAKNIQYFGAGTRLSVL.

This clonotype was seen a handful of times. The chain couples TRBV28 to TRBJ2-1; 8 bases agree with TRBD2. V trimming: 7 bases; J trimming: 7 bases; junction bases outside the gene matches: 9. CDR3 length: 14 amino acids. Germline V gene lookup returns CDR1 MDHEN and CDR2 SYDVKM. CDR3 loop: CASTGGGKMNEQFF. The CDR3, as DNA: TGTGCCAGCACGGGGGGGGGGAAAATGAATGAGCAGTTCTTC.

The J gene is TRBJ2-1, the V gene TRBV6-2 or TRBV6-3; D is tentatively TRBD1 or TRBD2 (5 bases each). Trimming removed 2 bases from V and 8 bases from J, with 16 bases in between. Looked up from germline, CDR1 is MNHEY and CDR2 is SVGEGT. This CDR3 region has 15 residues. This CDR3 reads CASSYVWRGVDEQFF. The CDR3 nucleotides are TGTGCCAGCAGTTACGTCTGGAGAGGGGTGGATGAGCAGTTCTTC.

This clonotype was observed many times. This chain joins TRBV6-2 or TRBV6-3 and TRBJ2-3; D perhaps matches TRBD2 (5 bases). From germline, CDR1 is MNHEY and CDR2 SVGEGT. V was clipped by 2 bases and J by 2 bases, with 11 bases between them. The length of the CDR3 is 15 residues. The CDR3 DNA sequence: TGTGCCAGCAGTTACGAGGGCAGAGCCACAGATACGCAGTATTTT. Translating it yields CASSYEGRATDTQYF.

This clonotype has a count of ten or more. The chain recombines TRBV28 with TRBJ1-2; TRBD1 agrees at 12 bases. Trimming cost V 8 bases and J 5 bases; bases outside gene matches: 6. Germline-derived CDR1 and CDR2 are MDHEN and SYDVKM. This CDR3 has 14 residues. The CDR3 DNA follows: TGTGCCAGCGGGACAGGGGGCGTAAGATATGGCTACACCTTC. Its protein is CASGTGGVRYGYTF.

J is TRBJ2-1 and V is TRBV3-1, with TRBD2 identical over 10 bases. The germline gives CDR1 LGHDT, CDR2 YNNKEL (reference sequence). V was pared by 8 bases and J by 6 bases, with 4 bases of the junction left unmatched. The CDR3 sequence is 13 residues long. DNA of the CDR3: TGTGCCAGCCAACTAGCGGGATCCAATGAGCAGTTCTTC. It encodes CASQLAGSNEQFF.

At least ten counts were recorded for this clonotype. This chain links TRBV7-2 with TRBJ1-1; the match to TRBD1 covers 8 bases. Trimming cost V 3 bases and J 8 bases; bases outside gene matches: 8. Germline V gene sequence: CDR1 SGHTA, CDR2 FQGNSA. The CDR3 is 14 residues long. The CDR3 reads CASSFPQGGSEAFF. The DNA for the CDR3 is TGTGCCAGCAGCTTTCCACAGGGGGGTTCAGAAGCTTTCTTT.

The chain links TRBV7-9 to TRBJ1-1; TRBD1 matches 7 bases. The ends lost 3 bases at V and 4 bases at J; junction bases unmatched: 5. This CDR3 has 14 residues. Germline lookup yields CDR1 SEHNR and CDR2 FQNEAQ (reference sequence). The CDR3, as DNA: TGTGCCAGCAGCTTTACAGGGGTCTCCACTGAAGCTTTCTTT. Amino acid sequence: CASSFTGVSTEAFF.

This clonotype was recorded many times. The rearrangement links TRBV20-1 to TRBJ2-3; D gene ambiguous. V shed 1 base and J shed 6 bases, with 17 bases lying between them. CDR1 is DFQATT, CDR2 SNEGSKA, per germline (reference sequence). This CDR3 region has 15 residues. CDR3 residues: CSARGADRSVDTQYF. The CDR3, as DNA: TGCAGTGCTAGAGGCGCTGACCGATCCGTCGATACGCAGTATTTT.

This clonotype was found many times. The J gene is TRBJ1-1, the V gene TRBV18; D is ambiguous. The ends were cut back, 1 base at V and 1 base at J, with 4 bases in the middle. The germline CDR1 and CDR2 sequences are KGHSH and LQKENI. This CDR3 comprises 13 residues. The CDR3: CASSPQGNTEAFF. In DNA form, the CDR3 reads TGTGCCAGCTCACCACAGGGGAACACTGAAGCTTTCTTT.

This clonotype was recorded many times. The CDR3 coding sequence is TGTGCCAGCAGCTTAGTAGGAGCGGGGGGGCAGGTAGATACGCAGTATTTT. Its translation is CASSLVGAGGQVDTQYF. The V call is TRBV11-2, the J call TRBJ2-3; 10 nucleotides align to TRBD2. V trimming: 1 base; J trimming: 5 bases; junction bases outside the gene matches: 9. This CDR3 region has 17 residues. The germline V gene encodes CDR1 SGHAT and CDR2 FQNNGV.

The genes are TRBV7-2 and TRBJ2-5; maybe TRBD1 (5 bases). Between the trimmed V and J ends, which lost 2 bases and 5 bases, there was a span of 15 bases. The CDR3 covers 15 residues. Germline CDR1 is SGHTA and CDR2 is FQGNSA. The CDR3 DNA sequence: TGTGCCAGCAGCTTACAGGCCAGGGCGGCGGAGACCCAGTACTTC. Translated: CASSLQARAAETQYF.

This clonotype was recorded a few times. The rearrangement uses TRBV14 and TRBJ2-7; TRBD2 agrees at 14 bases. Germline assignment: CDR1 SGHDN and CDR2 FVKESK. The CDR3 has 15 amino acids. With 3 bases clipped from V and 6 bases from J, the junction kept 4 bases outside the gene matches. The CDR3 reads CASSQGLAGVTEQYF. DNA for the CDR3: TGTGCCAGCAGCCAGGGACTAGCGGGAGTAACCGAGCAGTACTTC.

This clonotype was seen only a few times. The chain has TRBV20-1 and TRBJ2-5; D possibly matches TRBD1 or TRBD2 (5 bases each). Trimming took 6 bases from V and 5 from J, leaving 16 bases between them. CDR3 length: 13 residues. Looked up from germline, CDR1 is DFQATT and CDR2 is SNEGSKA (reference sequence). DNA for the CDR3: TGCAGTGCACCCAGGGACGGGGATGAGACCCAGTACTTC. Translated, it gives CSAPRDGDETQYF.

The gene calls are TRBV7-9 and TRBJ1-5; 7 bases agree with TRBD1. The V gene's germline CDR1 is SEHNR and CDR2 FQNEAQ (reference sequence). V gave up 5 bases and J gave up 0 bases; unmatched junction bases: 1. The CDR3 spans 14 residues. The CDR3 protein is CASSTGASNQPQHF. CDR3 nucleotide sequence: TGTGCCAGCAGCACAGGGGCTAGCAATCAGCCCCAGCATTTT. The whole variable domain, filled in from reference TRBV7-9 and TRBJ1-5, reads DTGVSQNPRHKITKRGQNVTFRCDPISEHNRLYWYRQTLGQGPEFLTYFQNEAQLEKSRLLSDRFSAERPKGSFSTLEIQRTEQGDSAMYLCASSTGASNQPQHFGDGTRLSIL.

This clonotype appeared many times. J is TRBJ2-1 and V is TRBV7-2; no clear D. This CDR3 contains 13 residues. Germline lookup yields CDR1 SGHTA and CDR2 FQGNSA. Trimming pared 5 bases from V and 4 bases from J, leaving 9 bases between. The CDR3 loop reads CASSVTTYNEQFF. The CDR3 nucleotides read TGTGCCAGCAGCGTAACGACTTACAATGAGCAGTTCTTC.

This chain connects TRBV20-1 to TRBJ2-4; D gene uncertain. Germline V CDR1 and CDR2: DFQATT, SNEGSKA (reference sequence). This CDR3 is built from 9 residues. The V gene lost 5 bases and the J gene lost 7 bases, with 3 bases spanning the gap. CDR3 protein: CSAGNIQYF. CDR3 in DNA: TGCAGTGCTGGGAACATTCAGTACTTC.

This chain links TRBV7-3 with TRBJ2-7; D call uncertain. The germline V gene encodes CDR1 SGHTA and CDR2 FQGTGA. The CDR3 sequence is 12 residues long. The germline V and J ends were trimmed by 10 bases and 3 bases, with 13 bases remaining between them. The CDR3 nucleotides read TGTGCCACGTGGAGCCATCGCTACGAGCAGTACTTC. This codes for CATWSHRYEQYF.

The chain joins TRBV2 to TRBJ1-1; D not resolved. Germline V lookup: CDR1 SNHLY, CDR2 FYNNEI. The CDR3 runs 15 residues. Between the trimmed V and J ends, which lost 10 bases and 1 base, there was a span of 19 bases. The CDR3 DNA follows: TGTGCCATCAGCTGGGCAGGAGCCTCGAACACTGAAGCTTTCTTT. Protein: CAISWAGASNTEAFF.

This clonotype came up many times. The V gene is TRBV28, the J gene TRBJ2-1; 8 bases match TRBD2. The CDR3 has 14 residues. V was clipped by 6 bases and J by 0 bases; unmatched bases: 1. CDR1 is MDHEN and CDR2 is SYDVKM in the germline V gene. CDR3 region: CASRSGSSYNEQFF. DNA for the CDR3: TGTGCCAGCAGAAGCGGGAGCTCCTACAATGAGCAGTTCTTC.

This clonotype showed up just a few times. The chain has TRBV7-3 and TRBJ2-1; 11 bases line up with TRBD2. The V gene's germline CDR1 is SGHTA and CDR2 FQGTGA. The V segment lost 5 bases and the J segment 2 bases; nucleotides outside the gene matches: 5. CDR3 length: 16 amino acids. The CDR3 DNA is TGTGCCAGCAGCCCCCGACTAGCGGGAACCTACAATGAGCAGTTCTTC. Its protein is CASSPRLAGTYNEQFF.

This clonotype has at least ten counts. This chain connects TRBV19 to TRBJ1-5; D call uncertain. V was clipped by 2 bases and J by 7 bases, with 12 bases between them. This CDR3 has 14 residues. The germline CDR1 and CDR2 sequences are LNHDA and SQIVND (reference sequence). CDR3: CASSIKGGRQPQHF. The CDR3 coding sequence is TGTGCCAGTAGTATAAAGGGAGGGAGGCAGCCCCAGCATTTT.

This clonotype showed up many times. V gene TRBV10-2 combines with J gene TRBJ1-5; D gene uncertain. Trimming stripped 0 bases from V and 3 bases from J, with 9 bases between. The CDR3 length is 15 residues. Germline-derived CDR1 and CDR2 are WSHSY and SAAADI. The CDR3 region is CASSESGGNNQPQHF. In DNA form, the CDR3 reads TGCGCCAGCAGTGAGTCGGGCGGAAACAATCAGCCCCAGCATTTT.

This chain links TRBV29-1 with TRBJ2-3; D is undetermined. This CDR3 has 16 residues. CDR1 is SQVTM and CDR2 is ANQGSEA in the germline V gene. V dropped 0 bases and J dropped 2 bases, with 15 bases sitting between them. CDR3 coding DNA: TGCAGCGTTGAAGATCGGAACATCAAACACACAGATACGCAGTATTTT. As protein: CSVEDRNIKHTDTQYF.

This clonotype has ten or more counts. The V call is TRBV7-2, the J call TRBJ2-6, with TRBD2 matching 7 bases. CDR3 length: 18 residues. Germline CDR1 is SGHTA and CDR2 is FQGNSA. The V and J ends lost 9 bases and 1 base, in that order; junction bases with no gene match: 15. The CDR3 region is CARGPKTSSTSGANVLTF. The CDR3 bases are TGTGCCAGGGGTCCCAAGACTAGCTCAACTTCTGGGGCCAACGTCCTGACTTTC.